These 7 T cell receptor beta chains were all obtained from the same sample, sequenced in a study of cytomegalovirus exposure and HLA in healthy donors. Both 60 Vbeta primers and 13 Jbeta primers went into the PCR. TCRdb's copy holds only in-frame clones and misses some; the assay was immunoSEQ multiplex PCR. The sample lists under 200,000 clones, around 80% occurring once. Sample: PBMCs. The receptor set was obtained from a woman aged 25 to 39 in good health and CMV-seropositive.

This clone occurred a few times. The rearrangement joins TRBV6-5 to TRBJ1-2; 7 bases line up with TRBD1. Germline loops: CDR1 MNHEY, CDR2 SVGAGI. CDR3 length: 13 amino acids. With V trimmed by 5 bases and J by 4 bases, 4 bases remained unmatched. The CDR3 region has the DNA TGTGCCAGCAGTCAGGGGGGCGGCTATGGCTACACCTTC. As protein: CASSQGGGYGYTF.

The J gene is TRBJ1-2, the V gene TRBV7-8; no clear D gene. The germline gives CDR1 SGHVS, CDR2 FQNEAQ. The CDR3 is made up of 14 amino acids. Trimming removed 4 bases at V and 3 bases at J, with 12 bases between. The CDR3 region is CASSSRDTYYGYTF. The CDR3 nucleotides are TGTGCCAGCAGCTCCCGAGACACCTACTATGGCTACACCTTC.

The chain carries TRBV4-1 and TRBJ1-2; 11 bases line up with TRBD1. The CDR3 is 21 amino acids. The ends lost 1 base at V and 0 bases at J; junction bases unmatched: 16. Germline CDR1 and CDR2: MGHRA and YSYEKL. CDR3 amino acids: CASSQVGQGAHNLWANYGYTF. CDR3 DNA: TGCGCCAGCAGCCAAGTTGGACAGGGGGCCCACAACCTTTGGGCTAACTATGGCTACACCTTC.

The rearrangement uses TRBV19 and TRBJ1-6; TRBD1 might be the D (5 bases). The CDR3 is 15 amino acids. Germline V gives CDR1 LNHDA, CDR2 SQIVND (reference sequence). The ends were cut back, 7 bases at V and 7 bases at J, with 17 bases in the middle. CDR3 DNA: TGTGCCAGTACCACGTTTGGGCAGGGCAATTCACCCCTCCACTTT. Translating gives CASTTFGQGNSPLHF.

The CDR3 bases are TGCAGCGCCCGGACTAGCGGTGTGGCAGATACGCAGTATTTT. Translating it yields CSARTSGVADTQYF. The chain employs TRBV29-1 and TRBJ2-3; 10 bases map to TRBD2. The CDR3 loop spans 14 amino acids. Germline assignment: CDR1 SQVTM and CDR2 ANQGSEA. J was trimmed by 4 bases and V by 7 bases; bases with no gene match: 8.

This clone was detected only a few times. The chain joins TRBV10-2 to TRBJ2-3; D possibly corresponds to TRBD2 (5 bases). In germline, CDR1 is WSHSY, CDR2 SAAADI. There are 14 residues in the CDR3. The V and J ends lost 3 bases and 0 bases respectively, with 7 bases between them. Here the CDR3 DNA reads TGCGCCAGCAGTGATAGGACTAGCACAGATACGCAGTATTTT. This sequence encodes CASSDRTSTDTQYF.

The V call is TRBV30, the J call TRBJ2-3, with 7 bases that match TRBD2. Germline V CDR1 and CDR2: GTSNPN, SVGIG (reference sequence). The CDR3 has 15 residues. The trim removed 0 bases at V and 3 bases at J, leaving 6 bases unmatched. DNA of the CDR3: TGTGCCTGGAGTGTACCCGCGGGAGCTACAGATACGCAGTATTTT. Its translation: CAWSVPAGATDTQYF.